This T cell receptor (beta chain) was sequenced during a study of blood T cells in healthy people across ages. Study-wide points: The study found more naive CD4+ cells and higher diversity in long-lived than aged donors.

This clonotype was seen only once. Its cognate antigen is unknown. At one end, the junction sequence differs from germline, possibly due to a read error. Primed by a sample-barcoded 5' primer and a J-beta primer mix, a second PCR proceeded for roughly 7 to 12 cycles. MiXCR, applied by TCRdb to the 5' RACE reads, yields one record per CDR3 protein. The sample records hundreds of thousands of distinct CDR3 sequences, approximately 55% being singletons. Germline CDR1 MNHEY, CDR2 SMNVEV (reference sequence). The length of the CDR3 is 16 residues. The receptor was isolated from a man older than 75 in good health. Sequencing was performed on blood. The V and J genes are TRBV27 and TRBJ2-7; the D gene is possibly TRBD2 (5 bases). The CDR3 coding sequence is TGTGCTAGCAGTACGCACCAAGCCTCGAGGGACTACGAGCAGTACTTC. Translation gives CASSTHQASRDYEQYF.